Below, one T cell receptor beta chain is given with its context. The table came from immunoSEQ multiplex PCR; TCRdb's copy has only in-frame clones and leaves some out. The top ten clones hold 0.68% of a sample with approximately 170,000 clones, 80% to 95% of them seen once. The sample belongs to a study of control samples from healthy donors and cancer patients. The CDR3 loop spans 18 amino acids. V dropped 1 base and J dropped 2 bases, with 15 bases sitting between them. Germline V gene sequence: CDR1 SGHTA, CDR2 FQGNSA. The chain joins TRBV7-2 to TRBJ2-6; tentatively, D is TRBD2 (6 bases). The source of this sequence is a woman under 40 in good health. The sequenced sample consisted of blood. CDR3 in DNA: TGTGCCAGCAGCTTAGACGCAGGGAGGACGACTGGGGCCAACGTCCTGACTTTC. It encodes CASSLDAGRTTGANVLTF.